In its sample, the clone carrying this T cell receptor (beta chain) was seen many times. The target antigen is unknown. The data were obtained in a study of Graves' ophthalmopathy and Graves' hyperthyroidism. Study findings and constraints: In separating ophthalmopathy from stable hyperthyroidism, a 13-signature model achieved less than 90% sensitivity and about 80% specificity.

RNA transcripts were the template, and TCR beta CDR3 regions were amplified from them. Following a first-round RT-PCR that used HTBI primers, a second-round multiplex PCR was carried out. TCRdb re-called the multiplex PCR reads with MiXCR, one entry per CDR3 protein. The table lists 400,000 or so distinct CDR3 sequences, about 15% of them singletons. Germline V gene lookup returns CDR1 ENHRY and CDR2 SYGVKD. J gave up 4 bases and V 4 bases, and 8 bases lay outside the gene matches. The CDR3 runs to 15 residues. Sequenced sample: peripheral blood. V gene TRBV10-3 combines with J gene TRBJ2-5, with 8 bases that match TRBD1. The TCR comes from an adult woman with stable Graves' hyperthyroidism. The CDR3 bases are TGTGCCATCAGTGCGGGTACAGGGGGAAGAGAGACCCAGTACTTC. Translating gives CAISAGTGGRETQYF.